The 23 T cell receptor beta chains below come from one sample, sequenced in a study of blood T cells in healthy people across ages. A J-beta primer mix and a sample-barcoded 5' primer were used in a second PCR of about 7 to 11 cycles. TCRdb itself ran the 5' RACE reads through MiXCR, one entry per CDR3 protein. The data contain about 1.8 million distinct CDR3 sequences, around half of them singletons. Sequenced sample: blood. These receptors all come from a woman in her thirties or forties in good health.

The chain recombines TRBV29-1 with TRBJ2-5; 7 bases map to TRBD2. Germline V gives CDR1 SQVTM, CDR2 ANQGSEA. This CDR3 is built from 14 residues. The J segment lost 6 bases and the V segment lost 7 bases, leaving 14 bases of the junction unmatched. In DNA, the CDR3 is TGCAGCGCCCAACCCGGCGGAGCGGGGCAGACCCAGTACTTC. This translates into CSAQPGGAGQTQYF.

Details on this clonotype: This may be a read error, as it is one base from a much larger clone. The chain is built from TRBV6-5 and TRBJ2-1; 7 bases map to TRBD2. CDR3 length: 15 residues. V lost 6 bases, J lost 6 bases, and 11 bases stayed unmatched. From germline, CDR1 is MNHEY and CDR2 SVGAGI. The CDR3 DNA is TGTGCCAGCAGCCCTGGGGGGGTAGGCTGCAATGAGCAGTTCTTC. Protein product: CASSPGGVGCNEQFF.

This clonotype occurred a few times. The CDR3, as DNA: TGTGCCACCAGTGCCCTACAGGGGAGCACAGATACGCAGTATTTT. Residues: CATSALQGSTDTQYF. This rearrangement joins TRBV24-1 to TRBJ2-3; 7 bases align to TRBD1. Trimming cost V 5 bases and J 0 bases; bases outside gene matches: 4. The CDR3 loop spans 15 amino acids. The germline V gene has CDR1 KGHDR and CDR2 SFDVKD.

About this clonotype: One junction end disagrees with the germline gene, perhaps due to a read error. V is TRBV11-2 and J is TRBJ2-1; TRBD2 agrees at 10 bases. CDR3 size: 15 residues. The germline V gene has CDR1 SGHAT and CDR2 FQNNGV. DNA of the CDR3: TGTGCCGGCAGTCAGCGGGGGGGCCAGGTCAATGAGCAGTTCTTC. Its protein product is CAGSQRGGQVNEQFF.

The chain combines TRBV6-2 or TRBV6-3 with TRBJ2-5, with D perhaps TRBD1 (6 bases). Trimming shortened V by 7 bases and J by 4 bases, and 16 bases separated the two germline ends. Germline V gives CDR1 MNHEY, CDR2 SVGEGT. The length of the CDR3 is 14 residues. In DNA form, the CDR3 reads TGTGCCAGCAAATTCAATACAGGGATAGAGACCCAGTACTTC. Encoded protein: CASKFNTGIETQYF.

The gene calls are TRBV4-2 and TRBJ2-6; D uncertain. Germline V gene lookup returns CDR1 LGHNA and CDR2 YNFKEQ. The CDR3 length is 15 residues. Between the trimmed V and J ends, which lost 2 bases and 0 bases, there was a span of 5 bases. The CDR3 DNA is TGTGCCAGCAGCCAAAGGACCTCTGGGGCCAACGTCCTGACTTTC. It specifies CASSQRTSGANVLTF.

The J gene is TRBJ2-4, the V gene TRBV14; 7 nucleotides align to TRBD1. Near its end, the DNA agrees better with TRBJ2-7, so the J call may be wrong. Germline CDR1 reads SGHDN; CDR2 reads FVKESK. CDR3 size: 16 residues. The CDR3 coding sequence is TGTGCCAGCAGCCGGACACGGGACAGTGCCACCTACGAGCAGTACTTC. It codes for CASSRTRDSATYEQYF.

To note about this clonotype: An end of the junction does not agree with germline; a read error may underlie this. This chain connects TRBV14 to TRBJ2-3; D assignment may be TRBD1 or TRBD2 (5 bases each). Germline V gives CDR1 SGHDN, CDR2 FVKESK. This CDR3 comprises 15 residues. The CDR3 reads CASSQESRDADTRYF. DNA for the CDR3: TGTGCCAGCAGCCAAGAAAGCAGGGACGCAGATACGCGGTATTTT.

The chain couples TRBV10-1 to TRBJ2-7, with TRBD1 as a possible D gene (5 bases). The J call is in doubt because the DNA end fits TRBJ2-5 better. Germline V gives CDR1 WNHNN, CDR2 SYGVQD (reference sequence). The CDR3 extends over 15 amino acids. The CDR3, as DNA: TGCGCCAGCAGTGAATGGGGCGGCCCCAAGGAGACCCAGTACTTC. It encodes CASSEWGGPKETQYF.

The chain couples TRBV12-3 or TRBV12-4 to TRBJ2-4; TRBD2 agrees at 8 bases. J was trimmed by 13 bases and V by 3 bases; bases with no gene match: 14. This CDR3 contains 15 residues. DNA for the CDR3: TGTGCCAGCAGTTTTATGGCGGGGGGCACTGGGGAGCAGTACTTC. Its translation: CASSFMAGGTGEQYF.

The chain employs TRBV12-3 or TRBV12-4 and TRBJ2-5; D may be TRBD1 or TRBD2 (5 bases each). This CDR3 has 16 amino acids. V was pared by 5 bases and J by 1 base, with 17 bases between. Here the CDR3 reads CASSPHLGRTQETQYF. For the CDR3, the DNA is TGTGCCAGCAGTCCGCACTTGGGACGGACCCAAGAGACCCAGTACTTC.

The chain joins TRBV12-3 or TRBV12-4 to TRBJ1-2, with no clear D. The CDR3 length is 17 residues. The ends were cut back, 4 bases at V and 0 bases at J, with 18 bases in the middle. The CDR3 loop is CASSSLLELTSNYGYTF. The CDR3 bases are TGTGCCAGCAGTTCCCTCCTCGAATTGACTTCTAACTATGGCTACACCTTC.

This clonotype has just a few counts. The rearrangement uses TRBV7-9 and TRBJ1-2, with D possibly TRBD1 on 5 matching bases. Trimming stripped 2 bases from V and 7 bases from J, with 11 bases between. There are 13 residues in the CDR3. The germline gives CDR1 SEHNR, CDR2 FQNEAQ (reference sequence). CDR3 protein: CASSLKGESGYTF. The CDR3 DNA is TGTGCCAGCAGCTTAAAAGGGGAGAGTGGCTACACCTTC.

The chain couples TRBV28 to TRBJ2-5; 8 bases fit TRBD2. This CDR3 has 15 amino acids. After removal of 1 base from V and 11 bases from J, the junction contained 12 bases not matched to a gene. Germline V gives CDR1 MDHEN, CDR2 SYDVKM. In DNA form, the CDR3 reads TGTGCCAGCAGTTTATACGGCGGGGGGCGGAATGAGCAGTACTTC. It is translated as CASSLYGGGRNEQYF.

The rearrangement joins TRBV5-1 to TRBJ2-3; D is perhaps TRBD2 (5 bases). The CDR3 extends over 17 amino acids. CDR1 is SGHRS and CDR2 is YFSETQ in the germline V gene. Trimming removed 2 bases from V and 1 base from J, with 17 bases in between. In DNA, the CDR3 is TGCGCCAGCAGCTTCCCCCAACTGGGAGCGGGCACAGATACGCAGTATTTT. Encoded protein: CASSFPQLGAGTDTQYF.

The J gene is TRBJ2-3, the V gene TRBV20-1, with 7 bases that match TRBD1. CDR1 is DFQATT, CDR2 SNEGSKA, per germline (reference sequence). CDR3 size: 15 residues. J lost 5 bases, V lost 3 bases, and 11 bases had no gene match. The CDR3 bases are TGCAGTGCTAGTTGGGGACAGTTACGACGAGATACGCAGTATTTT. It yields the protein CSASWGQLRRDTQYF.

This clonotype was counted a few times. The rearrangement uses TRBV29-1 and TRBJ1-1; 11 bases map to TRBD1. The CDR3 consists of 15 residues. CDR1 is SQVTM and CDR2 is ANQGSEA in the germline V gene. V was clipped by 2 bases and J by 5 bases; unmatched bases: 7. CDR3 residues: CSVEPGTGGFTEAFF. CDR3 bases: TGCAGCGTTGAACCCGGGACAGGGGGGTTTACTGAAGCTTTCTTT.

This clonotype was seen once. V usage is TRBV5-1 and J usage is TRBJ2-1; TRBD1 aligns across 7 bases. Trimming took 1 base from V and 3 from J; bases not matched to a gene: 7. CDR1 is SGHRS, CDR2 YFSETQ, per germline. CDR3 length: 16 residues. The DNA for the CDR3 is TGCGCCAGCAGCTTGAAGGGGGCAAATTACTACAATGAGCAGTTCTTC. Protein sequence: CASSLKGANYYNEQFF.

V gene TRBV3-1 combines with J gene TRBJ2-3; either TRBD1 or TRBD2 may supply D (5 bases each). V was clipped by 3 bases and J by 6 bases, with 22 bases between them. The germline V gene has CDR1 LGHDT and CDR2 YNNKEL (reference sequence). The CDR3 consists of 17 residues. CDR3 sequence (DNA): TGTGCCAGCAGCCATCCCCCGGGACCATCATACGCGGATACGCAGTATTTT. It encodes CASSHPPGPSYADTQYF.

This clonotype showed up just a few times. The gene calls are TRBV10-3 and TRBJ2-7; D is tentatively TRBD1 or TRBD2 (5 bases each). Trimming left V 0 bases short and J 6 bases short, with 6 bases between. The CDR3 has 12 residues. Germline lookup yields CDR1 ENHRY and CDR2 SYGVKD. CDR3 amino acids: CAISESGTEQYF. The CDR3 DNA sequence: TGTGCCATCAGTGAGTCAGGGACCGAGCAGTACTTC.

DNA for the CDR3: TGTGCCAGCAACGGAAGGGGGCCGAGAAATGAGCAGTTCTTC. Amino acid sequence: CASNGRGPRNEQFF. The genes are TRBV14 and TRBJ2-1, with 7 bases aligning to TRBD1. This CDR3 spans 14 amino acids. The germline CDR1 and CDR2 sequences are SGHDN and FVKESK. The V segment lost 7 bases and the J segment 7 bases; nucleotides outside the gene matches: 10.

J is TRBJ2-4 and V is TRBV10-3, with TRBD1 identical over 7 bases. The V gene's germline CDR1 is ENHRY and CDR2 SYGVKD. V dropped 6 bases and J dropped 6; count of bases not matched to a gene: 8. The CDR3 runs to 14 residues. CDR3 nucleotide sequence: TGTGCCATCAGGTCAGACAGGGCGGGAAACATTCAGTACTTC. Translating gives CAIRSDRAGNIQYF.

This chain links TRBV11-1 with TRBJ2-1; D is unresolved. The CDR3 has 18 amino acids. V gave up 0 bases and J gave up 0 bases, with 15 bases separating them. Germline V lookup: CDR1 SGHAT, CDR2 FQDESV (reference sequence). Here the CDR3 reads CASSLAVASLSSYNEQFF. CDR3 nucleotide sequence: TGTGCCAGCAGCTTAGCGGTCGCCTCTCTCAGCTCCTACAATGAGCAGTTCTTC. The full variable domain, rest sourced from reference TRBV11-1 and TRBJ2-1, is EAEVAQSPRYKITEKSQAVAFWCDPISGHATLYWYRQILGQGPELLVQFQDESVVDDSQLPKDRFSAERLKGVDSTLKIQPAELGDSAMYLCASSLAVASLSSYNEQFFGPGTRLTVL.